What follows describes a single TCR beta chain. TCRdb reanalysed the 5' RACE reads using MiXCR and keeps one entry per CDR3 protein. The table shows about 320,000 distinct CDR3 sequences, with approximately 4.5% occurring only once. This CDR3 region has 15 residues. The V gene's germline CDR1 is SGHVS and CDR2 FQNEAQ. Trimming left V 5 bases short and J 5 bases short, with 13 bases between. This sample is part of a study of T cells after yellow fever vaccination. The sample here was PBMCs, taken 15 days after the yellow fever booster vaccination. The receptor's source is a man between 18 and 35 years old who received the YFV17D yellow fever vaccine. The V call is TRBV7-8, the J call TRBJ1-6, with a tentative D call TRBD1 (6 bases). The CDR3 protein is CASSNRDKDNSPLHF. CDR3 DNA: TGTGCCAGCAGCAACAGGGACAAGGATAATTCACCCCTCCACTTT.